This T cell receptor beta chain was sequenced for a study of T cell responses to AZD1222 COVID-19 vaccine. In the study overall: Pooling of second doses given at about 4 or about 12 weeks was done.

Some clones are missing from TCRdb's copy, which holds only in-frame ones; the method was immunoSEQ multiplex PCR. The sample includes more than 95,000 clones, 90% seen only once; the top ten take around 4.8%. Between the trimmed V and J ends, which lost 5 bases and 2 bases, there was a span of 13 bases. CDR1 is ENHRY, CDR2 SYGVKD, per germline. The CDR3 runs 14 residues. Of note for this clone: The antigen is undetermined.

Study-level findings and limits: The study sampled repertoires only after the peak T cell response. A mostly white British donor set with more females was recruited, and clonal diversity was possibly underestimated.

This sequence was found in an adult in good health. The sequencing used peripheral blood, collected on day 0 of AZD1222 vaccination. The chain is built from TRBV10-3 and TRBJ2-7, with D unresolved. The CDR3 nucleotides read TGTGCCATCAGTCGCGGCGCCCCGACCTACGAGCAGTACTTC. Translation: CAISRGAPTYEQYF.